The 28 T cell receptor beta chains below all came from one sample that was sequenced in a study of T cell responses to AZD1222 COVID-19 vaccine. Data came from immunoSEQ multiplex PCR; TCRdb stores just in-frame clones and leaves some out. In the table there are some 160,000 clones, 80% to 95% of which are singletons. Source: peripheral blood, taken on day 0 of AZD1222 vaccination. Receptor source: an adult in good health.

This chain uses TRBV25-1 with TRBJ2-6; weak D call: TRBD1 (5 bases). This CDR3 spans 14 amino acids. The germline V gene has CDR1 MGHDK and CDR2 SYGVNS. The V end lost 5 bases, the J end lost 1 base, and 6 bases lay between the germline ends. CDR3 region: CASSRGSGANVLTF. In nucleotides, the CDR3 is TGTGCCAGCAGTAGGGGATCTGGGGCCAACGTCCTGACTTTC.

The table lists this clone with a few counts. This chain connects TRBV5-6 to TRBJ1-5, with TRBD1 matching over 9 bases. Germline V gene lookup returns CDR1 SGHDT and CDR2 YYEEEE. This CDR3 has 15 residues. Unmatched junction bases numbered 3, after V lost 2 bases and J lost 3 bases. Here the CDR3 DNA reads TGTGCCAGCAGCTTAAGGACAGGGGACAATCAGCCCCAGCATTTT. Translated: CASSLRTGDNQPQHF.

The V gene is TRBV18, the J gene TRBJ1-2; TRBD1 aligns across 7 bases. This CDR3 is built from 14 residues. V shed 3 bases and J 5 bases; nucleotides not matched to a gene: 6. From germline, CDR1 is KGHSH and CDR2 LQKENI. The CDR3 here is CASSPRGTEYGYTF. Written as DNA, the CDR3 is TGTGCCAGCTCACCCCGCGGGACAGAGTATGGCTACACCTTC. The full variable domain, its missing parts supplied by reference TRBV18 and TRBJ1-2, is NAGVMQNPRHLVRRRGQEARLRCSPMKGHSHVYWYRQLPEEGLKFMVYLQKENIIDESGMPKERFSAEFPKEGPSILRIQQVVRGDSAAYFCASSPRGTEYGYTFGSGTRLTVV.

This chain uses TRBV6-5 with TRBJ2-7; 7 bases map to TRBD2. CDR1 MNHEY and CDR2 SVGAGI come from the germline V gene. With 6 bases clipped from V and 8 bases from J, the junction kept 10 bases outside the gene matches. The length of the CDR3 is 13 residues. Written as DNA, the CDR3 is TGTGCCAGCAGGAGGGACTTAGCGGGCAAGCAGTACTTC. It translates to CASRRDLAGKQYF.

This chain connects TRBV28 to TRBJ1-3; tentative D call: TRBD1 (5 bases). Deletions cut 7 bases from V and 2 bases from J, with 18 bases between. The V gene's germline CDR1 is MDHEN and CDR2 SYDVKM. The CDR3 runs 16 residues. CDR3 in amino acids: CASTRGGRGTGNTIYF. CDR3 DNA sequence: TGTGCCAGCACCCGCGGAGGGAGGGGCACTGGAAACACCATATATTTT.

The CDR3 DNA reads as TGTGCCAGCAGTTCTCTGCGGACAGGGCAGCGCACTGAAGCTTTCTTT. Translating gives CASSSLRTGQRTEAFF. The gene calls are TRBV6-5 and TRBJ1-1, with 8 bases aligning to TRBD1. V trimming: 4 bases; J trimming: 4 bases; junction bases outside the gene matches: 11. This CDR3 has 16 residues. Germline V gene lookup returns CDR1 MNHEY and CDR2 SVGAGI.

This chain uses TRBV7-8 with TRBJ2-7, with 13 bases that match TRBD2. Per the germline V gene, CDR1 is SGHVS and CDR2 is FQNEAQ. The CDR3 is made up of 17 amino acids. The J segment lost 6 bases and the V segment lost 5 bases, leaving 13 bases of the junction unmatched. CDR3 loop: CASSLFWSRTSGSEQYF. For the CDR3, the DNA is TGTGCCAGCAGCCTTTTTTGGTCCAGGACTAGCGGGAGCGAGCAGTACTTC.

This rearrangement joins TRBV4-1 to TRBJ2-3, with no clear D. V was clipped by 0 bases and J by 6 bases, with 13 bases between them. The CDR3 extends over 15 amino acids. Germline V gene data show CDR1 as MGHRA and CDR2 as YSYEKL. The CDR3 DNA reads as TGCGCCAGCAGCCAAGAAGGGTTGCCTCGGGATACGCAGTATTTT. It translates to CASSQEGLPRDTQYF.

The J gene is TRBJ2-3, the V gene TRBV10-2; no clear D. V shed 5 bases and J shed 1 base, with 16 bases lying between them. CDR3 length: 16 amino acids. CDR1 is WSHSY, CDR2 SAAADI, per germline. The CDR3 here is CASSKDQDVRTDTQYF. The CDR3 DNA follows: TGCGCCAGCAGTAAAGACCAGGACGTACGCACAGATACGCAGTATTTT.

Details on this clone: Other nucleotide sequences from this sample produce the same CDR3. This chain connects TRBV4-1 to TRBJ1-5; D is unclear. The CDR3 spans 13 residues. CDR1 MGHRA and CDR2 YSYEKL come from the germline V gene. V was cut by 3 bases and J by 0 bases, with 3 bases left in between. The CDR3: CASSQDSNQPQHF. The CDR3 nucleotides read TGCGCCAGCAGCCAGGATAGCAATCAGCCCCAGCATTTT.

The chain employs TRBV2 and TRBJ1-1, with 9 bases fitting TRBD1. The CDR3 is 13 amino acids. After removal of 5 bases from V and 6 bases from J, the junction contained 4 bases not matched to a gene. Germline assignment: CDR1 SNHLY and CDR2 FYNNEI. CDR3 DNA sequence: TGTGCCAGCAGTCGACAGGGGGTGCCTGAAGCTTTCTTT. Translated: CASSRQGVPEAFF.

This chain uses TRBV19 with TRBJ1-2; D is perhaps TRBD1 (6 bases). The germline V gene encodes CDR1 LNHDA and CDR2 SQIVND (reference sequence). Trimming shortened V by 3 bases and J by 6 bases, and 11 bases separated the two germline ends. This CDR3 has 13 amino acids. CDR3: CASSIGQGHGYTF. The DNA for the CDR3 is TGTGCCAGTAGTATTGGGCAGGGGCATGGCTACACCTTC.

In its sample, this clone was seen once. The chain carries TRBV19 and TRBJ2-5; D perhaps matches TRBD1 (6 bases). This CDR3 contains 15 residues. Germline V lookup: CDR1 LNHDA, CDR2 SQIVND (reference sequence). V was cut by 5 bases and J by 4 bases, with 17 bases left in between. CDR3 coding DNA: TGTGCCAGTAGTTCCCCAGGGGCGGGCCGAGAGACCCAGTACTTC. It specifies CASSSPGAGRETQYF. Combining the CDR3 with reference TRBV19 and TRBJ2-5 gives the whole variable domain DGGITQSPKYLFRKEGQNVTLSCEQNLNHDAMYWYRQDPGQGLRLIYYSQIVNDFQKGDIAEGYSVSREKKESFPLTVTSAQKNPTAFYLCASSSPGAGRETQYFGPGTRLLVL.

The chain employs TRBV3-1 (or the pseudogene TRBV3-2) and TRBJ2-2, with TRBD1 as a possible D gene (6 bases). This CDR3 is built from 15 residues. Trimming left V 3 bases short and J 5 bases short, with 13 bases between. Germline V gene sequence: CDR1 LGHDT, CDR2 YNNKEL (reference sequence). The CDR3 coding sequence is TGTGCCAGCAGCCACCACGGACAGAAAACCGGGGAGCTGTTTTTT. Amino acids: CASSHHGQKTGELFF.

In nucleotides, the CDR3 is TGTGCCAGTACCCCCAGTCCAACAGGCCTCACTGAAGCTTTCTTT. Protein product: CASTPSPTGLTEAFF. The rearrangement joins TRBV19 to TRBJ1-1, with D possibly TRBD1 on 5 matching bases. The germline V gene encodes CDR1 LNHDA and CDR2 SQIVND (reference sequence). The CDR3 spans 15 residues. Trimming cost V 7 bases and J 4 bases, with 19 bases left between them.

The chain carries TRBV5-5 and TRBJ2-5; TRBD1 is a possible D gene (6 bases). Germline loops: CDR1 SGHKS, CDR2 YYEKEE (reference sequence). This CDR3 spans 15 amino acids. Trimming took 0 bases from V and 5 from J, leaving 14 bases between them. The CDR3 loop reads CASSLGDGGFETQYF. The CDR3 bases are TGTGCCAGCAGCTTGGGCGATGGGGGCTTTGAGACCCAGTACTTC.

The chain is built from TRBV5-4 and TRBJ2-1; possible D gene TRBD2, 5 bases. The germline V and J ends were trimmed by 0 bases and 0 bases, with 10 bases remaining between them. CDR1 and CDR2 (germline): SGHNT, YYREEE (reference sequence). The length of the CDR3 is 16 residues. The CDR3 bases are TGTGCCAGCAGCTTGGAAGCGGCGAGCTCCTACAATGAGCAGTTCTTC. Its protein is CASSLEAASSYNEQFF.

The rearrangement joins TRBV19 to TRBJ1-4, with D hard to call. This CDR3 comprises 16 residues. With 5 bases removed from V and 8 bases from J, the gap between germline ends came to 21 bases. The germline V gene encodes CDR1 LNHDA and CDR2 SQIVND (reference sequence). The CDR3 is CASSSRRASNSEKLFF. The CDR3 bases are TGTGCCAGTAGTTCCCGGCGGGCCTCGAATTCGGAAAAACTGTTTTTT. The variable domain in full, with the rest retrieved from reference TRBV19 and TRBJ1-4, is DGGITQSPKYLFRKEGQNVTLSCEQNLNHDAMYWYRQDPGQGLRLIYYSQIVNDFQKGDIAEGYSVSREKKESFPLTVTSAQKNPTAFYLCASSSRRASNSEKLFFGSGTQLSVL.

The chain combines TRBV11-2 with TRBJ2-2, with 13 bases that match TRBD2. The germline CDR1 and CDR2 sequences are SGHAT and FQNNGV. V lost 3 bases, J lost 1 base, and 5 bases stayed unmatched. The CDR3 runs to 18 residues. In DNA form, the CDR3 reads TGTGCCAGCAGCTTGGGACTAGCGGGACCGAAGAACACCGGGGAGCTGTTTTTT. Its protein is CASSLGLAGPKNTGELFF.

The rearrangement uses TRBV27 and TRBJ1-6, with D possibly TRBD1 on 5 matching bases. The CDR3 has 16 residues. CDR1 is MNHEY and CDR2 is SMNVEV in the germline V gene (reference sequence). V was cut by 4 bases and J by 5 bases, with 15 bases left in between. CDR3 nucleotides: TGTGCCAGCAGTTGGGGGGGGGTCACCAATAATTCACCCCTCCACTTT. Translation: CASSWGGVTNNSPLHF.

The rearrangement links TRBV3-1 (or the pseudogene TRBV3-2) to TRBJ2-7; 8 bases are shared with TRBD1. CDR3 size: 14 residues. V was pared by 4 bases and J by 6 bases, with 8 bases of the junction left unmatched. CDR1 LGHDT and CDR2 YNNKEL come from the germline V gene (reference sequence). The CDR3 is CASSPAQGAGEQYF. The DNA for the CDR3 is TGTGCCAGCAGCCCGGCCCAGGGGGCGGGCGAGCAGTACTTC.

The chain combines TRBV5-4 with TRBJ1-1; D is perhaps TRBD1 (6 bases). The length of the CDR3 is 15 residues. Germline CDR1 reads SGHNT; CDR2 reads YYREEE (reference sequence). V lost 4 bases and J 1 base, leaving 14 bases between the germline ends. The CDR3 DNA is TGTGCCAGCAGCCCTACAGGGTTGGGGAACACTGAAGCTTTCTTT. Amino acids: CASSPTGLGNTEAFF. The full variable domain, with the rest looked up from reference TRBV5-4 and TRBJ1-1, is ETGVTQSPTHLIKTRGQQVTLRCSSQSGHNTVSWYQQALGQGPQFIFQYYREEENGRGNFPPRFSGLQFPNYSSELNVNALELDDSALYLCASSPTGLGNTEAFFGQGTRLTVV.

The chain employs TRBV6-2 or TRBV6-3 and TRBJ1-6, with 7 bases matching TRBD1. This CDR3 region has 13 residues. From germline, CDR1 is MNHEY and CDR2 SVGEGT. V shed 5 bases, J shed 6 bases, and the junction held 1 base outside the gene matches. CDR3 in DNA: TGTGCCAGCAGTCAGGGGGTTAATTCACCCCTCCACTTT. It yields the protein CASSQGVNSPLHF.

The chain employs TRBV9 and TRBJ2-5; D possibly corresponds to TRBD1 (6 bases). Germline V gives CDR1 SGDLS, CDR2 YYNGEE. This CDR3 comprises 15 residues. Trimming took 3 bases from V and 2 from J, leaving 14 bases between them. The CDR3 nucleotides are TGTGCCAGCAGCGCGGGACACAAACGACAAGAGACCCAGTACTTC. It translates to CASSAGHKRQETQYF.

This chain connects TRBV12-3 or TRBV12-4 to TRBJ2-5; D possibly uses TRBD1 or TRBD2 (5 bases each). The CDR3 contains 13 residues. V dropped 6 bases and J dropped 3 bases, with 11 bases sitting between them. The CDR3 spells CASRPGTKETQYF. CDR3 sequence (DNA): TGTGCCAGCAGACCTGGGACCAAAGAGACCCAGTACTTC.

V gene TRBV27 combines with J gene TRBJ2-3; unclear D gene. The CDR3 is 15 residues long. The V gene's germline CDR1 is MNHEY and CDR2 SMNVEV (reference sequence). Trimming cost V 8 bases and J 1 base, with 16 bases left between them. Written as DNA, the CDR3 is TGTGCCAGCTGGCCCGATTGGATAGGCACAGATACGCAGTATTTT. Protein product: CASWPDWIGTDTQYF.

The chain combines TRBV25-1 with TRBJ1-1; no reliable D call. Between the trimmed V and J ends, which lost 7 bases and 1 base, there was a span of 10 bases. The CDR3 is 13 residues long. Germline CDR1 and CDR2: MGHDK and SYGVNS. In DNA form, the CDR3 reads TGTGCCAGCACCCCGGGGAGGAACACTGAAGCTTTCTTT. This translates into CASTPGRNTEAFF.

V usage is TRBV5-1 and J usage is TRBJ1-6, with a tentative D call TRBD1 (5 bases). The CDR3 spans 15 residues. CDR1 and CDR2 from the germline V gene are SGHRS and YFSETQ. V dropped 4 bases and J dropped 6 bases, with 14 bases sitting between them. The CDR3 here is CASSPSLGGNSPLHF. In nucleotides, the CDR3 is TGCGCCAGCAGCCCTTCGCTTGGGGGTAATTCACCCCTCCACTTT.